Listed here is a single T cell receptor beta chain. Per the original data handling: Counts of nucleated cells, estimated from reference gene primer amplification, were obtained. Sequencing used immunoSEQ multiplex PCR; TCRdb keeps in-frame clones, though not all of them. The DNA was the basis for D and trimming; V, J and clone size are from that table. This repertoire shows roughly 250,000 clones, roughly 80% found once; its top ten account for more than 4.5%. The CDR3 contains 11 residues. Germline assignment: CDR1 SQVTM and CDR2 ANQGSEA. V was shortened by 7 bases and J by 6 bases, with 11 bases between the two germline ends. These data come from a study of blood T cell repertoires in COVID-19. Study overall: COVID-19 samples, acute and convalescent, were from the United States, Italy and Spain. PBMCs, B-cell-depleted T cells, or T cells provided the cDNA or gDNA that made up the material.

This sequence was found in a woman aged 80 or over with active or convalescent COVID-19. J is TRBJ2-3 and V is TRBV29-1, with D unclear. The material sequenced was peripheral blood. The CDR3 coding sequence is TGCAGCGGGCATTATTTGGATACGCAGTATTTT. Protein: CSGHYLDTQYF.